This record covers a single TCR beta chain. Its antigen remains unidentified. Russia was home to the donors, healthy Caucasian individuals aged roughly 6 to 95. Per-sample yields of isolated PBMCs were at least 7 million. The authors ran a second PCR of 7 to 11 cycles using a sample-barcoded 5' primer and a J-beta primer mix. The study obtained at least 3 million CDR3-containing paired-end reads from every sample. TCRdb used MiXCR to reprocess the 5' RACE reads, holding one entry per CDR3 protein. The sample consists of nearly 1 million distinct CDR3 sequences, roughly 51% of them appearing once. The data derive from a study of blood T cells in healthy people across ages. Regarding the study as a whole: Roughly linearly, TCR beta diversity per million T cells fell as age increased.

Germline assignment: CDR1 MNHNS and CDR2 SASEGT. The CDR3 runs 15 residues. V was pared by 1 base and J by 3 bases, with 13 bases between. This chain uses TRBV6-1 with TRBJ2-7, with D possibly TRBD2 on 5 matching bases. The sequence came from a woman aged 55-70 years in good health. What was sequenced was blood. In nucleotides, the CDR3 is TGTGCCAGCAGTGAAGATCCGGGAAGCCTCTACGAGCAGTACTTC. This gives the protein CASSEDPGSLYEQYF.